In this sample, the clone carrying this T cell receptor (beta chain) turned up a few times. What it binds is not known. The data were taken from a study of T cells in Graves' hyperthyroidism and ophthalmopathy. Uncontrolled infection, other autoimmune disease, pregnancy or lactation led to exclusion. Fresh 10 ml peripheral blood yielded PBMCs. Germline V gene lookup returns CDR1 SGHKS and CDR2 YYEKEE (reference sequence). The CDR3 sequence is 17 residues long. The trim removed 0 bases at V and 9 bases at J, leaving 11 bases unmatched. Using RNA transcripts as the source, TCR beta CDR3 regions were amplified. Using the HTBI primer set, a first-round RT-PCR was run on the TCR CDR3. TCRdb independently ran MiXCR on the multiplex PCR reads; one entry per CDR3 protein. The data contain nearly 600,000 distinct CDR3 sequences, around 14% of them singletons. The study, taken as a whole, reports: Within blood appeared most thyroid clonotypes that had expanded above 0.001.

The material sequenced was blood. The chain is built from TRBV5-5 and TRBJ1-6; 8 bases fit TRBD1. The sequence derives from a woman aged 18-35 years with Graves' ophthalmopathy. The CDR3 protein is CASSLAGTGYLISPLHF. The CDR3 DNA sequence: TGTGCCAGCAGCTTGGCCGGGACAGGCTACCTTATTTCACCCCTCCACTTT. Full variable domain (outside the CDR3, taken from reference TRBV5-5 and TRBJ1-6): DAGVTQSPTHLIKTRGQQVTLRCSPISGHKSVSWYQQVLGQGPQFIFQYYEKEERGRGNFPDRFSARQFPNYSSELNVNALLLGDSALYLCASSLAGTGYLISPLHFGNGTRLTVT.